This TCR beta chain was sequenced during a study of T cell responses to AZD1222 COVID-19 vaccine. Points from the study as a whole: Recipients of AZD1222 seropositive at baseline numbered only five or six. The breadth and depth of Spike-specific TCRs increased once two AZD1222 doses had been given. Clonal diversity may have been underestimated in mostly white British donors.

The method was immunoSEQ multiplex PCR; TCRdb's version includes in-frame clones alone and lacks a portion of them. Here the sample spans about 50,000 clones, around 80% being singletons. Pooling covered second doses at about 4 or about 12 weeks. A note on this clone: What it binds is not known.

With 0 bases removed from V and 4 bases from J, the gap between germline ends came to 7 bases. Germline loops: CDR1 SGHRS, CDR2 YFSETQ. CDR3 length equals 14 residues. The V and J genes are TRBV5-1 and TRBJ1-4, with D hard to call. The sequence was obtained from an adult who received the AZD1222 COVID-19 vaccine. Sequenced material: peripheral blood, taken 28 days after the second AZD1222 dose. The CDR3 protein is CASSLASLNEKLFF. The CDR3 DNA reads TGCGCCAGCAGCTTGGCCAGTCTTAATGAAAAACTGTTTTTT.